This TCR beta chain is from a study of shared clonotypes between healthy human individuals. Study-wide context: Three plates each covered CD4 naive and memory; CD8 naive two, CD8 memory one. Study conclusions and caveats: Some clonotypes were shared by all four sorted-subset donors, while others were not shared. The non-shared ones had lower generation probabilities than the shared ones.

From CD4+ cells came CD45RA+ naive and CD45RA-negative memory subsets. This clone was found a few times. Antigen specificity is unknown. The germline V gene encodes CDR1 SGHRS and CDR2 YFSETQ. With 1 base removed from V and 5 bases from J, the gap between germline ends came to 9 bases. The CDR3 sequence is 13 residues long. The repertoire was sequenced with immunoSEQ multiplex PCR; TCRdb's copy has only in-frame clones and lacks some. The table includes 2 million to 2.5 million clones, under 95% detected once. Sample: naive CD4+ T cells from PBMCs. The subset here: CD45RA+ positively selected. The clonotype originates from a man aged 18 to 35 in good health. Some clones in this sample may be carry-over from other donors' samples. The gene calls are TRBV5-1 and TRBJ1-1; D gene ambiguous. CDR3 region: CASSLWLRTEAFF. CDR3 DNA: TGCGCCAGCAGCTTGTGGCTCCGGACTGAAGCTTTCTTT.